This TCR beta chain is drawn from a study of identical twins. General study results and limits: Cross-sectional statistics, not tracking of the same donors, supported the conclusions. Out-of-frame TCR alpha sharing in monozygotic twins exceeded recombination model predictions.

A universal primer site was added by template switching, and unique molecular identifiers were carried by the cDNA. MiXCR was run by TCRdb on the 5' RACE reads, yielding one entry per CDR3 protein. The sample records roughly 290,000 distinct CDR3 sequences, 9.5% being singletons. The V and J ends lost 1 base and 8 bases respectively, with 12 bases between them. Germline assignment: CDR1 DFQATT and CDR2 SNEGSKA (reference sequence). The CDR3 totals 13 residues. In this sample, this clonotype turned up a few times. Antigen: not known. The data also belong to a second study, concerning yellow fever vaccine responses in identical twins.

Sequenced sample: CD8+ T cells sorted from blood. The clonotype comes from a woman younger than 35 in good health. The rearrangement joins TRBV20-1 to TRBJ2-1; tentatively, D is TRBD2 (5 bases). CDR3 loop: CSARGTFAYEQFF. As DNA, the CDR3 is TGCAGTGCTAGAGGGACTTTCGCTTATGAGCAGTTCTTC.